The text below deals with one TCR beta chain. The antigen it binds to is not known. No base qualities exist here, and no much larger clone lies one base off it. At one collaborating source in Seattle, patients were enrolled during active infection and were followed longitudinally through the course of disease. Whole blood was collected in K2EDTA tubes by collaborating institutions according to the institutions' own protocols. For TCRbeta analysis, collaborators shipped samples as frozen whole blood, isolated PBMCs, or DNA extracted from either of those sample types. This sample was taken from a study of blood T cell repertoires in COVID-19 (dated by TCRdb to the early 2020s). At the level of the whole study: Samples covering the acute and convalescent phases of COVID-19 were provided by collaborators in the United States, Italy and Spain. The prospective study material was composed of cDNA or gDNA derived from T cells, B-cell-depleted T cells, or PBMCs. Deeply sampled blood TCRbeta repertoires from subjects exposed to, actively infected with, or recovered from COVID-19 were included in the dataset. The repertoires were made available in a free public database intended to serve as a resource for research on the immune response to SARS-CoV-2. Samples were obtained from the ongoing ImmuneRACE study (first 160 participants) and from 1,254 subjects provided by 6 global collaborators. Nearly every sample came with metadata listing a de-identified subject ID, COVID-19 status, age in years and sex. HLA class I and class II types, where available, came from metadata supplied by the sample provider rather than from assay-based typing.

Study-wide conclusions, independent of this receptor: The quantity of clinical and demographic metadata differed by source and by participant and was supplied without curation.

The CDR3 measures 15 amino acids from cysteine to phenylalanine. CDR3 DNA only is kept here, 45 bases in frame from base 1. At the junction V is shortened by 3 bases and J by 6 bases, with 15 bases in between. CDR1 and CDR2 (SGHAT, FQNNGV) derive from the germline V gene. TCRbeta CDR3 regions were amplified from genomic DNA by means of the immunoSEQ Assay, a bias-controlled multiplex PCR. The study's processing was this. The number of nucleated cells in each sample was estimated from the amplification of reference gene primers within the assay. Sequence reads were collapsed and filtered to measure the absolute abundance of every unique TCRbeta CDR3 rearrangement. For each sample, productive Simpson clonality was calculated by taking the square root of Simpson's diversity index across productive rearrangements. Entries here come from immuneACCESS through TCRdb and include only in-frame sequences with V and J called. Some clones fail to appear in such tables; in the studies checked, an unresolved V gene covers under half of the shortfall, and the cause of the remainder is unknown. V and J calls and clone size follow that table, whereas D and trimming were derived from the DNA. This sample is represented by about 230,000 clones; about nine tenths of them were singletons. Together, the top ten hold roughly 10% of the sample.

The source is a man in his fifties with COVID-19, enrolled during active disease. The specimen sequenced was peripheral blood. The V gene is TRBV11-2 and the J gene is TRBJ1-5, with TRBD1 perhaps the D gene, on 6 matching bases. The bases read TGTGCCAGCAGCTTGGAACAGGGAGAGGCTCAGCCCCAGCATTTT. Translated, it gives CASSLEQGEAQPQHF.